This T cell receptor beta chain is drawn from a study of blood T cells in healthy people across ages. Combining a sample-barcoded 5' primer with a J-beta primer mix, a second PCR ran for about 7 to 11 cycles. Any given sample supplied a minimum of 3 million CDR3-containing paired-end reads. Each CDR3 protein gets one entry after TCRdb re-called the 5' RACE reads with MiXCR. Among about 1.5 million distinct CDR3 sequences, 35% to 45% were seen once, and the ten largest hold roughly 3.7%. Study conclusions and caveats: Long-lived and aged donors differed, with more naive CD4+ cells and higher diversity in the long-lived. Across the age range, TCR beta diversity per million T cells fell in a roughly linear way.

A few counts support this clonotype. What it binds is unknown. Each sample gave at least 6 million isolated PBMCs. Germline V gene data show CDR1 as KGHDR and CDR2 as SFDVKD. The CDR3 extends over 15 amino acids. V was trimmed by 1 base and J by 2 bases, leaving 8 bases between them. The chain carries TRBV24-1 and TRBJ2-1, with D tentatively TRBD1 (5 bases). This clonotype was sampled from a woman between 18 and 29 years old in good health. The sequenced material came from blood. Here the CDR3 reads CATSDFWGPYNEQFF. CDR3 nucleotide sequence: TGTGCCACCAGTGATTTCTGGGGCCCCTACAATGAGCAGTTCTTC.